This T cell receptor (beta chain) was found in a study of patients and donors after allogeneic stem cell transplantation. Each CDR3 protein is one row after TCRdb ran MiXCR on the RT-PCR reads. The repertoire holds hundreds of thousands of distinct CDR3 sequences, with more than 15% as singletons. The CDR3 runs to 18 residues. V lost 1 base to trimming and J lost 5 bases; unmatched junction nucleotides: 16. Germline lookup yields CDR1 DFQATT and CDR2 SNEGSKA (reference sequence). This TCR was recovered from a human donor who was either an allogeneic HSCT recipient or a stem cell or donor lymphocyte infusion donor (not recorded which). It is not recorded whose cells these are; they may come from a transplant donor. The V and J genes are TRBV20-1 and TRBJ2-2, with 7 positions matching TRBD1. Input material: blood, either unsorted or a sorted T cell fraction (not recorded which). The DNA for the CDR3 is TGCAGTGCTAGAGTTTTGCCGCAGACAGGGAGTCCAACCGGGGAGCTGTTTTTT. As protein: CSARVLPQTGSPTGELFF.